This T cell receptor (beta chain) was obtained from a study of Ad26.COV2.S vaccination and SARS-CoV-2 variants. Documented treatment: 19 received Ad26.COV2.S at low or high dose, single or two shots; several received placebo; per-sample allocation not given. Sampling took place 63 days after the first vaccine or placebo injection. Assay used: immunoSEQ multiplex PCR; TCRdb lists only in-frame clones, some missing. The table records 300,000 to 350,000 clones, about 86% of them present only once. Trimming cost V 4 bases and J 5 bases, with 10 bases left between them. The V gene's germline CDR1 is SEHNR and CDR2 FQNEAQ (reference sequence). The CDR3 spans 13 residues.

This TCR came from a person aged 18-65 years who received the Ad26.COV2.S COVID-19 vaccine or a placebo. The starting material was peripheral blood, obtained in a trial of Ad26.COV2.S vaccine versus placebo. The chain links TRBV7-9 to TRBJ2-3, with D hard to call. The CDR3 DNA is TGTGCCAGCAGCTCACGCGTCAAAGATACGCAGTATTTT. This sequence encodes CASSSRVKDTQYF.